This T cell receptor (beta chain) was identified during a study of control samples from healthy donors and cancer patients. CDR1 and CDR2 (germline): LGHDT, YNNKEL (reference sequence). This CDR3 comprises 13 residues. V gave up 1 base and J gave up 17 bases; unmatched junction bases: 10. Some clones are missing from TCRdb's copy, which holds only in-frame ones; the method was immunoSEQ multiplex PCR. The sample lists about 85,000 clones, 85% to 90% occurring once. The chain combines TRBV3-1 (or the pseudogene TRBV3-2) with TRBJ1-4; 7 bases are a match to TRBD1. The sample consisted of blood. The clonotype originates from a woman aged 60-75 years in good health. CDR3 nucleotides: TGTGCCAGCAGCCAAGTCTTTAGGGACAGAGGTTTTTTT. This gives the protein CASSQVFRDRGFF.